Listed here are 26 T cell receptor beta chains from one sample, sequenced in a study of blood T cell repertoires in COVID-19. Method: immunoSEQ multiplex PCR; TCRdb's copy keeps in-frame clones and lacks some. The sample shows 150,000 or so clones, 85% to 90% of them seen only once. Source material: peripheral blood. The receptors originated from a man aged 50 to 59 with active or convalescent COVID-19.

Turning to this clone: One end of the junction is discordant with germline, which a read error may explain. The chain carries TRBV20-1 and TRBJ1-2; no definite D call. The CDR3 spans 11 residues. Looked up from germline, CDR1 is DFQATT and CDR2 is SNEGSKA (reference sequence). The chain's CDR3 is CSENSNYGYTF. CDR3 bases: TGTTCCGAGAACTCTAACTATGGCTACACCTTC.

In this sample, this clone turned up a few times. The rearrangement uses TRBV19 and TRBJ2-7; TRBD2 matches at 8 bases. This CDR3 is built from 13 residues. Germline V lookup: CDR1 LNHDA, CDR2 SQIVND (reference sequence). Trimming at V came to 7 bases and at J to 0 bases, leaving 2 bases not matched to a gene. CDR3 DNA sequence: TGTGCCAGTAAAAGCGGGAGCTCCTACGAGCAGTACTTC. Amino acid sequence: CASKSGSSYEQYF.

The chain is built from TRBV2 and TRBJ1-2; 10 bases line up with TRBD1. In germline, CDR1 is SNHLY, CDR2 FYNNEI. The CDR3 length is 14 residues. Trimming cost V 4 bases and J 7 bases; bases outside gene matches: 6. The CDR3 bases are TGTGCCAGCAGTGGGGGACAGGGGCGAGCTGGCTACACCTTC. Its translation: CASSGGQGRAGYTF.

The chain combines TRBV18 with TRBJ2-1; D may be TRBD1 (5 bases). V was cut by 3 bases and J by 4 bases, with 10 bases left in between. Germline CDR1 reads KGHSH; CDR2 reads LQKENI. The CDR3 runs to 14 residues. This CDR3 is CASSPSKGYNEQFF. In DNA form, the CDR3 reads TGTGCCAGCTCACCTTCTAAGGGGTACAATGAGCAGTTCTTC.

Written as DNA, the CDR3 is TGTGCCAGCAGCCCGACTAGCGGGCAAGAGACCCAGTACTTC. Amino acid sequence: CASSPTSGQETQYF. V gene TRBV11-1 combines with J gene TRBJ2-5; 10 bases align to TRBD2. Trimming cost V 5 bases and J 2 bases; bases outside gene matches: 2. The CDR3 has 14 residues. Germline V lookup: CDR1 SGHAT, CDR2 FQDESV (reference sequence).

CDR3 in amino acids: CASSISQGTDTQYF. CDR3 DNA sequence: TGTGCCAGTAGTATCTCTCAGGGGACAGATACGCAGTATTTT. V and J are TRBV19 and TRBJ2-3; possible D gene TRBD1, 6 bases. Germline V gene data show CDR1 as LNHDA and CDR2 as SQIVND (reference sequence). Trimming removed 3 bases from V and 3 bases from J, with 10 bases in between. The length of the CDR3 is 14 residues.

The genes are TRBV9 and TRBJ2-3; 8 bases fit TRBD1. V trimming: 4 bases; J trimming: 0 bases; junction bases outside the gene matches: 10. The germline V gene has CDR1 SGDLS and CDR2 YYNGEE. The length of the CDR3 is 17 residues. The CDR3 DNA is TGTGCCAGCAGCCCACGACCGGGGACAGGTAGCACAGATACGCAGTATTTT. Amino acid sequence: CASSPRPGTGSTDTQYF.

The chain combines TRBV20-1 with TRBJ1-2, with TRBD1 as a possible D gene (5 bases). The CDR3 is 12 amino acids. Per the germline V gene, CDR1 is DFQATT and CDR2 is SNEGSKA (reference sequence). The V end was cut by 3 bases, the J end by 5 bases, with 10 bases between. For the CDR3, the DNA is TGCAGTGCTAGTAGGGGTGAATATGGCTACACCTTC. The encoded protein is CSASRGEYGYTF.

The CDR3 bases are TGTGCCAGCAGCCAAGAGCGGCAGGGGGGTGGCTACACCTTC. Translation: CASSQERQGGGYTF. The chain recombines TRBV3-1 (or the pseudogene TRBV3-2) with TRBJ1-2, with TRBD1 matching 7 bases. V lost 0 bases to trimming and J lost 7 bases; unmatched junction nucleotides: 5. CDR3 length: 14 residues. Germline assignment: CDR1 LGHDT and CDR2 YNNKEL (reference sequence).

The genes are TRBV7-2 and TRBJ1-1; D is uncertain. The germline V gene has CDR1 SGHTA and CDR2 FQGNSA. Trimming removed 1 base from V and 0 bases from J, with 3 bases in between. The CDR3 totals 13 residues. The CDR3 DNA reads as TGTGCCAGCAGCTTAGACATGAACACTGAAGCTTTCTTT. Protein product: CASSLDMNTEAFF.

This rearrangement joins TRBV14 to TRBJ2-2; TRBD2 aligns across 7 bases. This CDR3 is 16 amino acids long. The V gene end was trimmed by 2 bases and the J gene end by 2 bases; junction bases not matched to a gene: 5. Per the germline V gene, CDR1 is SGHDN and CDR2 is FVKESK. The CDR3 DNA reads as TGTGCCAGCAGCCAATATCTAGCGGAAAACACCGGGGAGCTGTTTTTT. This sequence encodes CASSQYLAENTGELFF.

J is TRBJ1-2 and V is TRBV6-5; D may be TRBD1 (6 bases). CDR1 is MNHEY, CDR2 SVGAGI, per germline. Between the trimmed V and J ends, which lost 0 bases and 8 bases, there was a span of 13 bases. The CDR3 is made up of 14 amino acids. This chain's CDR3 is CASSYSWGRKGYTF. In nucleotides, the CDR3 is TGTGCCAGCAGTTACTCCTGGGGGCGGAAAGGCTACACCTTC.

J is TRBJ1-1 and V is TRBV21-1. TRBV21-1 is deemed a pseudogene. The CDR3 length is 14 residues. The DNA of the CDR3 is TGTGCCAGCAGCAAAGAGGCGGCTTCAACTGAAGCTTTCTTT. As protein: CASSKEAASTEAFF.

The V and J genes are TRBV15 and TRBJ2-2; 11 positions match TRBD2. The CDR3 length is 16 residues. Per germline, CDR1 LNHNV and CDR2 YYDKDF (reference sequence). V shed 5 bases and J 6 bases; nucleotides not matched to a gene: 8. The CDR3 DNA is TGTGCCACCAGCGGACGGATAGCGGGAGGGCCCGGGGAGCTGTTTTTT. As protein: CATSGRIAGGPGELFF.

This clone was counted once. V usage is TRBV19 and J usage is TRBJ2-7; 7 bases align to TRBD1. Germline V gene sequence: CDR1 LNHDA, CDR2 SQIVND (reference sequence). Losses at the gene ends were 2 bases for V and 5 bases for J; bases not matched to a gene: 9. CDR3 length equals 15 residues. The CDR3 DNA sequence: TGTGCCAGTAGTATAAGGGGGCGATTTGAGGACGAGCAGTACTTC. It specifies CASSIRGRFEDEQYF. Filled out from reference TRBV19 and TRBJ2-7, the complete variable domain reads DGGITQSPKYLFRKEGQNVTLSCEQNLNHDAMYWYRQDPGQGLRLIYYSQIVNDFQKGDIAEGYSVSREKKESFPLTVTSAQKNPTAFYLCASSIRGRFEDEQYFGPGTRLTVT.

The V gene is TRBV18, the J gene TRBJ2-2; D is uncertain. The germline V and J ends were trimmed by 5 bases and 2 bases, with 12 bases remaining between them. From germline, CDR1 is KGHSH and CDR2 LQKENI. The CDR3 is 15 amino acids. The CDR3 loop reads CASSSLQENTGELFF. As DNA, the CDR3 is TGTGCCAGCTCATCCCTCCAGGAAAACACCGGGGAGCTGTTTTTT.

The V call is TRBV27, the J call TRBJ2-5; 8 nucleotides match TRBD1. In germline, CDR1 is MNHEY, CDR2 SMNVEV (reference sequence). CDR3 length equals 15 residues. Trimming took 0 bases from V and 5 from J; bases not matched to a gene: 5. The CDR3 nucleotides read TGTGCCAGCAGTTTATCTACAGGGGGTTGGGAGACCCAGTACTTC. Its protein product is CASSLSTGGWETQYF.

V usage is TRBV4-1 and J usage is TRBJ2-5; 13 bases are shared with TRBD2. The CDR3 consists of 17 residues. After removal of 3 bases from V and 5 bases from J, the junction contained 9 bases not matched to a gene. Looked up from germline, CDR1 is MGHRA and CDR2 is YSYEKL. The CDR3 bases are TGCGCCAGCAGCCAGGCTCCAACTAGCGGGGGGGTGGAGACCCAGTACTTC. It is translated as CASSQAPTSGGVETQYF.

This clone was detected only a few times. The J gene is TRBJ2-5, the V gene TRBV2; D is undetermined. The CDR3 is 11 amino acids. Trimming left V 7 bases short and J 5 bases short, with 8 bases between. The germline V gene encodes CDR1 SNHLY and CDR2 FYNNEI. DNA of the CDR3: TGTGCCAGCAAACTTTCGGAGACCCAGTACTTC. This encodes CASKLSETQYF.

The DNA for the CDR3 is TGTGCCAGCAGCTTAGTTGACAGTATGGAGACCCAGTACTTC. Translated, it gives CASSLVDSMETQYF. V is TRBV7-9 and J is TRBJ2-5; D perhaps matches TRBD1 (5 bases). The ends were cut back, 1 base at V and 5 bases at J, with 11 bases in the middle. CDR1 and CDR2 from the germline V gene are SEHNR and FQNEAQ (reference sequence). This CDR3 region has 14 residues.

This chain uses TRBV5-5 with TRBJ2-1; 9 bases line up with TRBD1. Unmatched junction bases numbered 8, after V lost 4 bases and J lost 6 bases. Germline CDR1 reads SGHKS; CDR2 reads YYEKEE (reference sequence). The CDR3 consists of 15 residues. The CDR3 reads CASSVAGTGSNEQFF. DNA of the CDR3: TGTGCCAGCAGCGTAGCCGGGACAGGGTCCAATGAGCAGTTCTTC.

The chain couples TRBV7-9 to TRBJ2-7, with TRBD2 identical over 14 bases. The CDR3 contains 17 residues. Germline-derived CDR1 and CDR2 are SEHNR and FQNEAQ (reference sequence). The J segment lost 3 bases and the V segment lost 4 bases, leaving 8 bases of the junction unmatched. CDR3 nucleotide sequence: TGTGCCAGCAGCTCGCAACAGGGGACTAGCGGGAGCTACGAGCAGTACTTC. It translates to CASSSQQGTSGSYEQYF. Based on the CDR3 plus reference TRBV7-9 and TRBJ2-7, the full variable domain is DTGVSQNPRHKITKRGQNVTFRCDPISEHNRLYWYRQTLGQGPEFLTYFQNEAQLEKSRLLSDRFSAERPKGSFSTLEIQRTEQGDSAMYLCASSSQQGTSGSYEQYFGPGTRLTVT.

The table lists this clone with a count of one. The chain uses TRBV21-1 and TRBJ1-2. TRBV21-1 is tagged as a pseudogene. The CDR3 consists of 12 residues. The CDR3 here is CASSKGEGSYTF. As DNA, the CDR3 is TGTGCCAGCAGCAAAGGAGAGGGCAGCTACACCTTC.

The genes are TRBV6-6 and TRBJ1-3; D is perhaps TRBD1 (5 bases). Germline lookup yields CDR1 MNHNY and CDR2 SVGAGI (reference sequence). The CDR3 is 14 residues long. V was trimmed by 6 bases and J by 1 base, leaving 10 bases between them. CDR3: CASRGQTSGNTIYF. CDR3 in DNA: TGTGCCAGCAGAGGACAAACTTCTGGAAACACCATATATTTT.

The rearrangement links TRBV5-1 to TRBJ2-6, with TRBD1 matching 8 bases. Germline V gene data show CDR1 as SGHRS and CDR2 as YFSETQ. This CDR3 region has 17 residues. V trimming: 2 bases; J trimming: 1 base; junction bases outside the gene matches: 5. CDR3 DNA: TGCGCCAGCAGCTTTACCGGGACAGGATCTGGGGCCAACGTCCTGACTTTC. It yields the protein CASSFTGTGSGANVLTF. The full variable domain, rest sourced from reference TRBV5-1 and TRBJ2-6, is KAGVTQTPRYLIKTRGQQVTLSCSPISGHRSVSWYQQTPGQGLQFLFEYFSETQRNKGNFPGRFSGRQFSNSRSEMNVSTLELGDSALYLCASSFTGTGSGANVLTFGAGSRLTVL.

This chain uses TRBV6-1 with TRBJ1-2, with TRBD1 matching 9 bases. Trimming took 0 bases from V and 7 from J; bases not matched to a gene: 3. CDR1 is MNHNS and CDR2 is SASEGT in the germline V gene. The CDR3 runs 14 residues. The DNA of the CDR3 is TGTGCCAGCAGTGAAGCCGTGACAGGGGGTGGCTACACCTTC. This gives the protein CASSEAVTGGGYTF.